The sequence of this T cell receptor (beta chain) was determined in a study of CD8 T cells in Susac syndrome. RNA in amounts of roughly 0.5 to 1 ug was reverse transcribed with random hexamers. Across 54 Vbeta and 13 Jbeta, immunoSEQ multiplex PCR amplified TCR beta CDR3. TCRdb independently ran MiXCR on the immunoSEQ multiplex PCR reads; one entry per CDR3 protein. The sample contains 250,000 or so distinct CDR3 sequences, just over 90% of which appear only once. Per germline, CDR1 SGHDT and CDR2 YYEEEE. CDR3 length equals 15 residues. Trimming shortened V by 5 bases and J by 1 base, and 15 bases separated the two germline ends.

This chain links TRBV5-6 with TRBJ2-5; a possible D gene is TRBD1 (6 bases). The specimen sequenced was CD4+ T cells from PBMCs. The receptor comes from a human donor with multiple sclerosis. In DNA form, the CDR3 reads TGTGCCAGCAGATCAAGGGGGAGAACCCAAGAGACCCAGTACTTC. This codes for CASRSRGRTQETQYF.